A selection of T cell receptor beta chains follows, all from one sample in a study of T cells after posttransplantation cyclophosphamide. Only in-frame clones appear in the TCRdb table, and some are missing; sequencing was by immunoSEQ multiplex PCR. This table has about 6,400 clones, almost 75% appearing once. Sample: PBMCs, taken approximately 1,400 days after allogeneic stem cell transplant with posttransplant cyclophosphamide. The receptors stem from a young adult male patient who received an allogeneic stem cell transplant from a related donor, was CMV-positive, and had acute GVHD only. Some T cells could come from the graft donor. The CDR3 runs from the conserved cysteine through the conserved F or W. Fields, in order: CDR3 DNA, CDR3 protein, V gene, J gene, clone size, D gene. D genes are given only for firm matches. Clone size is given for some rows only: seen once, a few or many times, or a class if the clone is expanded.

DNA: TGTGCCAGCAGGGGGGGAAGTCCAAACTCACCCCTCCACTTT
CDR3: CASRGGSPNSPLHF
V: TRBV7-2
J: TRBJ1-6
size: .
D: .

DNA: TGTGCCAGCAGCCCACAGGGTAGTGGCAATCAGCCCCAGCATTTT
CDR3: CASSPQGSGNQPQHF
V: TRBV7-6
J: TRBJ1-5
size: few
D: .

DNA: TGTGCCAGCCAGAGGGCCCTGAACACCGGGGAGCTGTTTTTT
CDR3: CASQRALNTGELFF
V: TRBV11-3
J: TRBJ2-2
size: .
D: .

DNA: TGTGCCAGCAGTTACCGGGAGGGACGACCGAACACTGAAGCTTTCTTT
CDR3: CASSYREGRPNTEAFF
V: TRBV6-5
J: TRBJ1-1
size: .
D: .

DNA: TGTGCCAGCAGCTTACAATTGAACACTGAAGCTTTCTTT
CDR3: CASSLQLNTEAFF
V: TRBV7-6
J: TRBJ1-1
size: .
D: .

DNA: TGTGCCAGCAGCTTTCCCGGGACTGAGTACGAGCAGTACTTC
CDR3: CASSFPGTEYEQYF
V: TRBV7-9
J: TRBJ2-7
size: .
D: .

DNA: TGTGCCAGCTCTCCCCGACAGGGTGGGAACACTGAAGCTTTCTTT
CDR3: CASSPRQGGNTEAFF
V: TRBV18
J: TRBJ1-1
size: .
D: TRBD1

DNA: TGTGCCAGCAGTGAAGCTGGGGGCTCGGACGAGCAGTACTTC
CDR3: CASSEAGGSDEQYF
V: TRBV6-1
J: TRBJ2-7
size: once
D: .

DNA: TGTGCCAGCAGTCTTCCCGGTGGACAGGCCGAGTTAGCTTTCTTT
CDR3: CASSLPGGQAELAFF
V: TRBV28
J: TRBJ1-1
size: .
D: TRBD1

DNA: TGCGCCAGCAGCCTCGGGTCTAACTATGGCTACACCTTC
CDR3: CASSLGSNYGYTF
V: TRBV5-1
J: TRBJ1-2
size: few
D: .

DNA: TGTGCCAGCAGCTTTGGGGGGGCTGAAGCTTTCTTT
CDR3: CASSFGGAEAFF
V: TRBV7-9
J: TRBJ1-1
size: .
D: .

DNA: TGTGCCAGCAGAGCTAGAGGGGGCGGGGGGGAAGATACGCAGTATTTT
CDR3: CASRARGGGGEDTQYF
V: TRBV6-6
J: TRBJ2-3
size: .
D: TRBD2